The 22 T cell receptor beta chains in this list originate from one sample, sequenced in a study of long-term antiretroviral therapy in people with HIV. Survey-level immunoSEQ v3.0 assays were run. Sequenced by immunoSEQ multiplex PCR; TCRdb stores in-frame clones only, minus some. There are 25,000 to 30,000 clones in the sample; roughly 93% occur only once, and approximately 10% lies in the top ten. Sequencing was performed on unsorted PBMCs, taken 6.2 years after starting antiretroviral therapy. These TCRs come from a middle-aged man with HIV.

The rearrangement uses TRBV19 and TRBJ1-1, with TRBD1 as a possible D gene (6 bases). Trimming took 2 bases from V and 0 from J, leaving 10 bases between them. Per the germline V gene, CDR1 is LNHDA and CDR2 is SQIVND (reference sequence). The CDR3 loop spans 15 amino acids. CDR3 in DNA: TGTGCCAGTAGTATATCAGGGGACCTGAACACTGAAGCTTTCTTT. This gives the protein CASSISGDLNTEAFF.

In this sample, this clone turned up once. The gene calls are TRBV27 and TRBJ1-2; TRBD1 is a possible D gene (5 bases). The V gene's germline CDR1 is MNHEY and CDR2 SMNVEV (reference sequence). CDR3 length equals 15 residues. Trimming stripped 0 bases from V and 2 bases from J, with 10 bases between. The CDR3 loop is CASSLSGGMNYGYTF. The CDR3 DNA reads TGTGCCAGCAGTTTATCGGGGGGAATGAACTATGGCTACACCTTC.

This clone was detected only once. The rearrangement links TRBV10-3 to TRBJ2-7; 7 bases align to TRBD2. The CDR3 length is 13 residues. Trimming removed 7 bases from V and 5 bases from J; junction bases left unmatched: 8. Germline V gene data show CDR1 as ENHRY and CDR2 as SYGVKD. The CDR3 reads CAINSGAGDEQYF. The CDR3 DNA sequence: TGTGCCATCAACAGCGGGGCAGGAGACGAGCAGTACTTC.

The J gene is TRBJ2-2, the V gene TRBV15; D is ambiguous. Per germline, CDR1 LNHNV and CDR2 YYDKDF (reference sequence). The length of the CDR3 is 15 residues. Trimming took off 4 bases at V and 1 base at J, with 10 bases between the two ends. CDR3 nucleotides: TGTGCCACCAGCACGTATACGATGAACACCGGGGAGCTGTTTTTT. Its protein product is CATSTYTMNTGELFF.

The V call is TRBV7-2, the J call TRBJ1-2; D call uncertain. V shed 1 base and J shed 9 bases, with 9 bases lying between them. CDR1 is SGHTA, CDR2 FQGNSA, per germline. CDR3 length: 12 residues. In nucleotides, the CDR3 is TGTGCCAGCAGCTTAGAGCCGGTCAGCTACACCTTC. Protein: CASSLEPVSYTF.

The J gene is TRBJ1-4, the V gene TRBV5-1; 7 bases match TRBD1. Per the germline V gene, CDR1 is SGHRS and CDR2 is YFSETQ. This CDR3 has 14 amino acids. V lost 5 bases, J lost 6 bases, and 7 bases stayed unmatched. The CDR3 sequence is CASSPRQGDEKLFF. The CDR3 coding sequence is TGCGCCAGCAGTCCGCGACAGGGCGATGAAAAACTGTTTTTT.

This sequence joins TRBV29-1 and TRBJ2-1, with 8 nucleotides matching TRBD2. Germline CDR1 is SQVTM and CDR2 is ANQGSEA. The CDR3 contains 15 residues. The ends lost 6 bases at V and 8 bases at J; junction bases unmatched: 15. The CDR3 loop reads CSVEPRAAGAYEQFF. CDR3 DNA sequence: TGCAGCGTGGAACCCCGTGCAGCGGGAGCCTATGAGCAGTTCTTC.

This sequence joins TRBV28 and TRBJ1-1; TRBD1 matches 9 bases. V lost 6 bases and J lost 4; bases outside the gene matches: 6. Germline loops: CDR1 MDHEN, CDR2 SYDVKM. CDR3 length: 14 residues. The CDR3 spells CASRDTGGATEAFF. In nucleotides, the CDR3 is TGTGCCAGCAGGGATACAGGGGGCGCCACTGAAGCTTTCTTT.

The gene calls are TRBV7-2 and TRBJ1-1, with D uncertain. The CDR3 contains 14 residues. Per germline, CDR1 SGHTA and CDR2 FQGNSA. V gave up 3 bases and J gave up 0 bases, with 8 bases separating them. The CDR3 is CASSFSSMNTEAFF. CDR3 DNA sequence: TGTGCCAGCAGCTTTAGCAGTATGAACACTGAAGCTTTCTTT.

The V gene is TRBV2, the J gene TRBJ1-2; 8 bases map to TRBD1. Losses at the gene ends were 5 bases for V and 4 bases for J; bases not matched to a gene: 6. The CDR3 has 14 residues. CDR1 is SNHLY, CDR2 FYNNEI, per germline. The CDR3 protein is CASSLGQGGYGYTF. The CDR3 DNA follows: TGTGCCAGCAGTCTTGGACAGGGCGGCTATGGCTACACCTTC.

The chain combines TRBV19 with TRBJ2-1; D gene ambiguous. Germline CDR1 and CDR2: LNHDA and SQIVND (reference sequence). This CDR3 is built from 17 residues. V was shortened by 4 bases and J by 0 bases, with 16 bases between the two germline ends. The CDR3 sequence: CASSKPVGSSSYNEQFF. The DNA for the CDR3 is TGTGCCAGTAGTAAACCTGTGGGGTCAAGCTCCTACAATGAGCAGTTCTTC.

The chain is built from TRBV5-1 and TRBJ1-3; 9 bases line up with TRBD1. Germline loops: CDR1 SGHRS, CDR2 YFSETQ. Trimming removed 4 bases from V and 0 bases from J; junction bases left unmatched: 5. There are 16 residues in the CDR3. CDR3 sequence: CASSRDRASSGNTIYF. Written as DNA, the CDR3 is TGCGCCAGCAGCCGGGACAGGGCTAGCTCTGGAAACACCATATATTTT.

J is TRBJ2-1 and V is TRBV7-9; D remains ambiguous. The V gene lost 3 bases and the J gene lost 7 bases, with 4 bases spanning the gap. Germline CDR1 is SEHNR and CDR2 is FQNEAQ (reference sequence). The CDR3 length is 11 residues. CDR3 sequence: CASSFGNEQFF. DNA of the CDR3: TGTGCCAGCAGCTTCGGGAATGAGCAGTTCTTC.

The rearrangement joins TRBV7-3 to TRBJ2-1; D is possibly TRBD1 or TRBD2 (5 bases each). Looked up from germline, CDR1 is SGHTA and CDR2 is FQGTGA. V gave up 5 bases and J gave up 9 bases, with 11 bases separating them. The CDR3 extends over 12 amino acids. CDR3 sequence (DNA): TGTGCCAGCAGCGTCGGGACGGGTGAGCAGTTCTTC. This sequence encodes CASSVGTGEQFF.

This chain connects TRBV2 to TRBJ1-2; D is ambiguous. The V end was cut by 7 bases, the J end by 0 bases, with 18 bases between. The CDR3 spans 16 residues. Germline V CDR1 and CDR2: SNHLY, FYNNEI. CDR3 bases: TGTGCCAGCACCCTCGCCCGGGCGGGATCTAACTATGGCTACACCTTC. Translating gives CASTLARAGSNYGYTF. The variable domain in full, with the rest retrieved from reference TRBV2 and TRBJ1-2, is EPEVTQTPSHQVTQMGQEVILRCVPISNHLYFYWYRQILGQKVEFLVSFYNNEISEKSEIFDDQFSVERPDGSNFTLKIRSTKLEDSAMYFCASTLARAGSNYGYTFGSGTRLTVV.

The genes are TRBV6-5 and TRBJ2-5; tentative D call: TRBD1 (5 bases). The germline gives CDR1 MNHEY, CDR2 SVGAGI. Trimming pared 2 bases from V and 5 bases from J, leaving 12 bases between. The CDR3 totals 14 residues. The CDR3 region has the DNA TGTGCCAGCAGTTACGACAGATTAATGGAGACCCAGTACTTC. Its translation is CASSYDRLMETQYF.

The chain links TRBV4-3 to TRBJ2-3; 8 nucleotides agree with TRBD2. The CDR3 is 15 amino acids. The germline gives CDR1 LGHNA, CDR2 YSLEER. J gave up 4 bases and V 3 bases, and 6 bases lay outside the gene matches. CDR3 sequence: CASSQGLVVADTQYF. DNA for the CDR3: TGCGCCAGCAGCCAGGGACTAGTCGTGGCAGATACGCAGTATTTT.

The chain combines TRBV7-3 with TRBJ2-3; 8 bases are a match to TRBD2. Germline CDR1 reads SGHTA; CDR2 reads FQGTGA. Trimming cost V 6 bases and J 5 bases; bases outside gene matches: 7. CDR3 length equals 14 residues. CDR3 DNA sequence: TGTGCCAGCAGTTCGGCGGGGGGCGTAGATACGCAGTATTTT. Protein product: CASSSAGGVDTQYF.

This rearrangement joins TRBV27 to TRBJ1-5; the D is unclear. V lost 3 bases and J 5 bases, leaving 11 bases between the germline ends. This CDR3 has 14 amino acids. Germline V lookup: CDR1 MNHEY, CDR2 SMNVEV (reference sequence). CDR3 residues: CASSFGRTDQPQHF. In nucleotides, the CDR3 is TGTGCCAGCAGTTTCGGCAGGACGGATCAGCCCCAGCATTTT.

The chain has TRBV30 and TRBJ2-1; TRBD2 agrees at 11 bases. The V gene's germline CDR1 is GTSNPN and CDR2 SVGIG (reference sequence). V trimming: 2 bases; J trimming: 4 bases; junction bases outside the gene matches: 7. The CDR3 is 16 amino acids. The CDR3 protein is CAWSSTRTSGYNEQFF. The CDR3 DNA follows: TGTGCCTGGAGTTCAACACGGACTAGCGGGTACAATGAGCAGTTCTTC.

The chain recombines TRBV27 with TRBJ2-3; TRBD1 is a possible D gene (6 bases). CDR1 and CDR2 from the germline V gene are MNHEY and SMNVEV (reference sequence). V gave up 5 bases and J gave up 2 bases, with 17 bases separating them. This CDR3 is built from 16 residues. In DNA form, the CDR3 reads TGTGCCAGCAGTCTAGTGACAGGTTTTCCCACAGATACGCAGTATTTT. Residues: CASSLVTGFPTDTQYF.

The CDR3 region has the DNA TGTGCCAGCAGTCCCTCCCCCATCAATGAGCAGTTCTTC. Translating gives CASSPSPINEQFF. The gene calls are TRBV27 and TRBJ2-1; D is ambiguous. This CDR3 is built from 13 residues. Trimming cost V 5 bases and J 6 bases, with 11 bases left between them. The germline gives CDR1 MNHEY, CDR2 SMNVEV (reference sequence).